The clone carrying this T cell receptor (beta chain) was seen once. The record originates from a study of T cells after somatic rescue of genetic block. Trimming cost V 1 base and J 1 base, with 7 bases left between them. Germline V gene lookup returns CDR1 SGHTA and CDR2 FQGNSA. The CDR3 covers 15 residues. The assay was immunoSEQ multiplex PCR, and TCRdb's table has in-frame clones only and misses some. The profile shows roughly 58,000 clones, approximately 96% of them singletons. The chain carries TRBV7-2 and TRBJ1-4; D is uncertain. This clonotype was sampled from a child under two years old. The sample comprised peripheral blood mononuclear cells (PBMCs). CDR3 in DNA: TGTGCCAGCAGCTTAGTTCGGGGAACTAATGAAAAACTGTTTTTT. Its translation: CASSLVRGTNEKLFF.